This section outlines one TCR beta chain sequence together with its context. The data were taken from a study of T cell responses to AZD1222 COVID-19 vaccine. This CDR3 is built from 13 residues. Trimming took off 7 bases at V and 4 bases at J, with 8 bases between the two ends. Germline V gene lookup returns CDR1 SNHLY and CDR2 FYNNEI. Assay: immunoSEQ multiplex PCR; the TCRdb copy retains only in-frame clones and omits some. This table has about 140,000 clones, 90% to 95% appearing once. The chain uses TRBV2 and TRBJ1-6; D unresolved. This specimen consisted of peripheral blood, obtained on day 0 of AZD1222 vaccination. This sequence was found in an adult in good health. DNA for the CDR3: TGTGCCAGCACCAATCCGTATAATTCACCCCTCCACTTT. It yields the protein CASTNPYNSPLHF.